The rows below give T cell receptor beta chains drawn from one sample of a study of identical twins. Via MiXCR, TCRdb re-called the 5' RACE reads, giving one row per CDR3 protein. The sample contains under 300,000 distinct CDR3 sequences, over 11% of which appear only once. Sequenced input: memory (CD45RO+) T cells sorted from blood. The receptors here all came from a woman younger than 35 in good health. Both conserved end residues are part of each CDR3. A D gene is named only where the DNA matches it firmly. Not every row has a clone size; where given, it reads once, few, many or a size class.

j_call | v_call | clone_size | d_call | cdr3_aa | cdr3_nt
TRBJ1-4 | TRBV9 | few | . | CASSVTAYNEKLFF | TGTGCCAGCAGCGTAACAGCTTATAATGAAAAACTGTTTTTT
TRBJ2-2 | TRBV2 | . | . | CASKGQPNTGELFF | TGTGCCAGCAAAGGACAGCCGAACACCGGGGAGCTGTTTTTT
TRBJ1-1 | TRBV7-2 | few | . | CASSLVSVGAFF | TGTGCCAGCAGCTTAGTATCGGTTGGCGCTTTCTTT
TRBJ2-6 | TRBV6-2/TRBV6-3 | few | . | CASSTFGANVLTF | TGTGCCAGCAGTACTTTTGGGGCCAACGTCCTGACTTTC
TRBJ2-7 | TRBV20-1 | few | TRBD2 | CSASVRTSGSTYEQYF | TGCAGTGCTAGCGTTCGCACTAGCGGTTCCACCTACGAGCAGTACTTC
TRBJ2-6 | TRBV10-2 | . | . | CASSVFAGNGANVLTF | TGCGCCAGCAGTGTTTTCGCAGGGAATGGGGCCAACGTCCTGACTTTC
TRBJ2-7 | TRBV20-1 | . | TRBD1 | CSARDPGQGANFIYQYF | TGCAGTGCTAGAGATCCCGGCCAGGGGGCGAATTTTATTTATCAGTACTTC
TRBJ1-3 | TRBV6-5 | few | . | CASSYFIPSSGNTIYF | TGTGCCAGCAGTTACTTTATACCCAGCTCTGGAAACACCATATATTTT
TRBJ2-5 | TRBV3-1 | few | . | CASSQTPLGTQYF | TGTGCCAGCAGCCAGACGCCTTTGGGAACCCAGTACTTC
TRBJ2-6 | TRBV10-2 | . | TRBD2 | CASGLAGHSGANVLTF | TGCGCCAGTGGACTAGCGGGGCATTCTGGGGCCAACGTCCTGACTTTC
TRBJ2-7 | TRBV7-2 | . | . | CASSLPASYEQYF | TGTGCCAGCAGCTTACCGGCCTCCTACGAGCAGTACTTC
TRBJ2-3 | TRBV12-3/TRBV12-4 | few | . | CASSFYADTQYF | TGTGCCAGCAGTTTTTATGCAGATACGCAGTATTTT
TRBJ2-3 | TRBV7-2 | few | . | CASSSGQSTDTQYF | TGTGCCAGCAGCTCCGGACAGAGCACAGATACGCAGTATTTT
TRBJ2-7 | TRBV20-1 | few | . | CSATGDTNYEQYF | TGCAGTGCTACCGGGGACACAAACTACGAGCAGTACTTC
TRBJ2-3 | TRBV5-1 | few | . | CASEVGGSADTQYF | TGCGCCAGCGAGGTAGGGGGGAGCGCAGATACGCAGTATTTT
TRBJ2-1 | TRBV10-3 | few | . | CAISKSIDEQFF | TGTGCCATCAGTAAGAGCATCGATGAGCAGTTCTTC
TRBJ2-5 | TRBV10-3 | few | . | CAISESTRETQYF | TGTGCCATCAGTGAGTCAACTAGGGAGACCCAGTACTTC
TRBJ2-1 | TRBV5-1 | many | . | CASSPDNEQFF | TGCGCCAGCAGCCCGGACAATGAGCAGTTCTTC
TRBJ1-1 | TRBV9 | many | . | CASSPQVGVQSTEAFF | TGTGCCAGCAGCCCTCAGGTAGGGGTCCAGAGCACTGAAGCTTTCTTT
TRBJ2-5 | TRBV5-6 | once | TRBD2 | CAMSPGLAEETQYF | TGTGCCATGAGCCCCGGACTAGCGGAAGAGACCCAGTACTTC
TRBJ1-2 | TRBV10-1 | . | . | CASSDTTDYGYTF | TGCGCCAGCAGTGATACGACGGACTATGGCTACACCTTC
TRBJ1-3 | TRBV12-3/TRBV12-4 | few | . | CASRRELWDTIYF | TGTGCCAGCAGGAGGGAATTGTGGGACACCATATATTTT
TRBJ2-2 | TRBV6-2/TRBV6-3 | . | . | CASRLVNTGELFF | TGTGCCAGCCGGTTGGTAAACACCGGGGAGCTGTTTTTT
TRBJ1-2 | TRBV3-1 | . | . | CASSQVGGGYTF | TGTGCCAGCAGCCAAGTGGGGGGGGGCTACACCTTC
TRBJ2-7 | TRBV6-1 | . | . | CASSAGNYEQYF | TGTGCCAGCAGTGCCGGGAACTACGAGCAGTACTTC
TRBJ2-5 | TRBV12-3/TRBV12-4 | many | . | CASSSYNQETQYF | TGTGCCAGCAGTTCCTACAACCAAGAGACCCAGTACTTC
TRBJ1-3 | TRBV20-1 | few | . | CSAREAGGNAGNTIYF | TGCAGTGCTAGAGAAGCCGGGGGGAACGCTGGAAACACCATATATTTT
TRBJ1-2 | TRBV19 | . | . | CASSYGDHGYTF | TGTGCCAGTAGTTACGGTGACCATGGCTACACCTTC
TRBJ2-1 | TRBV5-1 | many | TRBD2 | CASSPQGGVYNEQFF | TGCGCCAGCAGCCCCCAGGGAGGGGTGTACAATGAGCAGTTCTTC
TRBJ2-7 | TRBV12-3/TRBV12-4 | many | . | CASSFSGYEQYF | TGTGCCAGCAGTTTTTCGGGGTACGAGCAGTACTTC
TRBJ2-5 | TRBV15 | few | . | CATSRDLQRRGETQYF | TGTGCCACCAGCAGAGATTTGCAACGGAGAGGGGAGACCCAGTACTTC